The rows below give T cell receptor beta chains drawn from one sample of a study of blood T cell repertoires in COVID-19. Using immunoSEQ multiplex PCR, the repertoire was profiled, and TCRdb retains in-frame clones only, with some absent. This table has approximately 180,000 clones, about 90% appearing once. The sample taken for sequencing was PBMCs or T cells enriched from blood (not recorded which). Source of these receptors: a human donor with acute COVID-19. The donor label of this sample is uncertain. Both conserved end residues are part of each CDR3. D genes are given only for firm matches. Clone size is not always given. Where it is, it says once, few, many or a class for expanded clones.

>TRBJ1-5|TRBD1|NA|TRBV18
TGTGCCAGCTCGACGGACAGGGGCCTGAATCAGCCCCAGCATTTT
CASSTDRGLNQPQHF
>TRBJ1-2|NA|few|TRBV18
TGTGCCAGCTCCCCGGACTCCTTATATGGCTACACCTTC
CASSPDSLYGYTF
>TRBJ2-5|NA|NA|TRBV9
TGTGCCAGCAGCGCTTATCTAGCGACCCAAGAGACCCAGTACTTC
CASSAYLATQETQYF
>TRBJ2-5|NA|NA|TRBV12-5
TGTGCTAGTGGTTTGCGAGGAGGTCAAGAGACCCAGTACTTC
CASGLRGGQETQYF
>TRBJ1-1|TRBD1|NA|TRBV6-5
TGTGCCAGTTCGACAGGGACGAACACTGAAGCTTTCTTT
CASSTGTNTEAFF
>TRBJ2-3|TRBD2|few|TRBV18
TGTGCCAGCTCACCCCCAGGACTAGAGGGGAATACGCAGTATTTT
CASSPPGLEGNTQYF
>TRBJ1-1|NA|NA|TRBV19
TGTGCCAGTGGCATGAACACTGAAGCTTTCTTT
CASGMNTEAFF
>TRBJ1-4|TRBD1|NA|TRBV2
TGTGCCAGCAGTGAAATACAGGGGCCTAATGAAAAACTGTTTTTT
CASSEIQGPNEKLFF
>TRBJ1-1|NA|NA|TRBV5-5
TGTGCCAGCAGCCTTGGTCCCGCGGGGGATGGTGAAGCTTTCTTT
CASSLGPAGDGEAFF
>TRBJ2-3|NA|NA|TRBV11-3
TGTGCCAGCAGCTTAGGTTGGGGCGGCGCAGATACGCAGTATTTT
CASSLGWGGADTQYF
>TRBJ1-2|NA|NA|TRBV5-4
TGTGCCTCTCGAATAATGACAGGATATGGCTACACCTTC
CASRIMTGYGYTF
>TRBJ2-2|TRBD2|NA|TRBV19
TGTGCCAGTAGTGCTCCGGGACTAGCGGGGGGGCCGAGCACCGGGGAGCTGTTTTTT
CASSAPGLAGGPSTGELFF
>TRBJ1-1|TRBD1|few|TRBV18
TGTGCCAGCTCACCCCTGGGACAGCGCCACATGAACACTGAAGCTTTCTTT
CASSPLGQRHMNTEAFF
>TRBJ2-1|TRBD2|NA|TRBV27
TGTGCCAGCAGTTTAGTGGGACTAGGTCCCCACAATGAGCAGTTCTTC
CASSLVGLGPHNEQFF
>TRBJ2-1|NA|few|TRBV9
TGTGCCAGCAGCGTAGCCAGCCGGGATTCCGTTACGTTCTTC
CASSVASRDSVTFF
>TRBJ2-1|TRBD2|NA|TRBV7-2
TGTGCCAGCAGACCTAGCGGGGGGGAATACAATGAGCAGTTCTTC
CASRPSGGEYNEQFF
>TRBJ2-1|TRBD2|few|TRBV25-1
TGTGCCAGCAGGCTAGCGGGGTACAATGAGCAGTTCTTC
CASRLAGYNEQFF
>TRBJ2-3|NA|NA|TRBV7-8
TGTGCCAGCAGCTTAAGGACAGCCCAAGGCACAGATACGCAGTATTTT
CASSLRTAQGTDTQYF
>TRBJ2-2|TRBD2|NA|TRBV7-2
TGTGCCAGTTCGACTAGCGGGGGGACCGGGGAGCTGTTTTTT
CASSTSGGTGELFF
>TRBJ2-2|TRBD2|NA|TRBV7-2
TGTGCCAGCAGCTCCAGCGGGGGGGTTCCCGGGGAGCTGTTTTTT
CASSSSGGVPGELFF
>TRBJ1-2|NA|once|TRBV10-2
TGCGCCAGCAGTGAGGCAGGGCGAGGTATCTATGGCTACACCTTC
CASSEAGRGIYGYTF
>TRBJ1-1|NA|NA|TRBV27
TGTGCCAGCAGAAGACCTGGGGAGACTGAAGCTTTCTTT
CASRRPGETEAFF
>TRBJ1-1|NA|once|TRBV5-1
TGCGCCAGCAGCAACGCGGGGGCAAATGAAGCTTTCTTT
CASSNAGANEAFF
>TRBJ2-7|TRBD1|NA|TRBV5-1
TGCGCCAGCAGCTTGGCAGGGGGTGGGGACGAGCAGTACTTC
CASSLAGGGDEQYF
>TRBJ1-4|TRBD1|NA|TRBV11-2
TGTGCCAGCAGCTTAGACGCCCCGGCAGGGGGGAATGAAAAACTGTTTTTT
CASSLDAPAGGNEKLFF
>TRBJ1-1|NA|NA|TRBV12-3/TRBV12-4
TGTGCCAGCACCCCCTTCCGCGACACTGAAGCTTTCTTT
CASTPFRDTEAFF
>TRBJ2-2|NA|once|TRBV4-1
TGCGCCAGCAGCCAAGATTTCCAGGGGCTTAGGGCCGGGGAGCTGTTTTTT
CASSQDFQGLRAGELFF
>TRBJ2-1|TRBD2|NA|TRBV5-1
TGCGCCAGCAGCTTTAGCGGGGGGGCTACGGGTGAGCAGTTCTTC
CASSFSGGATGEQFF
>TRBJ1-4|NA|NA|TRBV6-5
TGTGCCAGCCAGATTAATGAAAAACTGTTTTTT
CASQINEKLFF
>TRBJ2-1|TRBD2|NA|TRBV30
TGTGCCTGGAGTCCAGGGACTAGCGGGGGCTATGAGCAGTTCTTC
CAWSPGTSGGYEQFF
>TRBJ1-1|NA|NA|TRBV5-1
TGCGCCAGCAGCCAGGGGAGTCAGACTGAAGCTTTCTTT
CASSQGSQTEAFF
>TRBJ1-5|NA|NA|TRBV20-1
TGCAGGGGTACAGGGAATCAGCCCCAGCATTTT
CRGTGNQPQHF
>TRBJ2-3|TRBD2|NA|TRBV29-1
TGCAGCGTTGGCTCTAGCGGAAGCACAGATACGCAGTATTTT
CSVGSSGSTDTQYF
>TRBJ1-2|NA|NA|TRBV5-4
TGTGCCAGCAGCGGCGGGGGGGGCTACACCTTC
CASSGGGGYTF
>TRBJ2-3|NA|NA|TRBV18
TGTGCCAGCTCACCATCGCGGGGGCCCCCCAATACGCAGTATTTT
CASSPSRGPPNTQYF
>TRBJ1-1|NA|NA|TRBV19
TGTGCCAGTAATAGGCGGATGAACACTGAAGCTTTCTTT
CASNRRMNTEAFF
>TRBJ2-2|NA|NA|TRBV5-5
TGTGCCAGCAGCTTGACAGAAACCGGGGAGCTGTTTTTT
CASSLTETGELFF
>TRBJ1-1|NA|NA|TRBV12-3/TRBV12-4
TGTGCCAGCAGTTTATTCGGCACTGAAGCTTTCTTT
CASSLFGTEAFF
>TRBJ2-6|NA|NA|TRBV5-1
TGCGCCAGCAGCTTTGACAGGCAGCCCGGGGCCAACGTCCTGACTTTC
CASSFDRQPGANVLTF
>TRBJ2-3|TRBD2|NA|TRBV4-1
TGCGCCAGCAGCTCCCCGGACGGGACTAGCGGGGGGGCCGCCACAGATACGCAGTATTTT
CASSSPDGTSGGAATDTQYF
>TRBJ2-5|NA|NA|TRBV20-1
TGCAGTGCTAGTGCGAGCGGCCACCAAGAGACCCAGTACTTC
CSASASGHQETQYF
>TRBJ2-5|NA|NA|TRBV5-1
TGCGCCAGCAGCCGTAGACAGAATCAAGAGACCCAGTACTTC
CASSRRQNQETQYF
>TRBJ1-2|NA|NA|TRBV7-9
TGTGCCAGCAGCTTCCCACGGGAAAACTATGGCTACACCTTC
CASSFPRENYGYTF
>TRBJ2-1|TRBD1|NA|TRBV7-9
TGTGCCAGCAGCTTCCCGTGGGGACAGGTCCGCAATGAGCAGTTCTTC
CASSFPWGQVRNEQFF
>TRBJ1-2|NA|NA|TRBV5-6
TGTGCCAGCAGCCGGGACTCACTCCCCTATGGCTACACCTTC
CASSRDSLPYGYTF
>TRBJ2-7|NA|few|TRBV12-5
TGTGCTAGTGGTTTGGGCTTCGAGGGCGACGAGCAGTACTTC
CASGLGFEGDEQYF
>TRBJ2-1|TRBD2|NA|TRBV7-3
TGTGCCAGCAGCGCGGGGACTAGCGGGGGCGATGAGCAGTTCTTC
CASSAGTSGGDEQFF
>TRBJ1-2|NA|NA|TRBV7-9
TGTGCCAGCAGCCCTAATGGGGGCGCGGGCTACACCTTC
CASSPNGGAGYTF
>TRBJ1-2|NA|NA|TRBV19
TGTGCCAGTAGAAAAGGTAGCGGCTCTAACTATGGCTACACCTTC
CASRKGSGSNYGYTF
>TRBJ1-6|NA|NA|TRBV6-5
TGTGCCAGCAGGAACTTCGAGGGCCATAATTCACCCCTCCACTTT
CASRNFEGHNSPLHF
>TRBJ2-7|TRBD1|NA|TRBV5-1
TGCGCCAGCAGCCCGGGACAGGGACGGGACTGGGACTACGAGCAGTACTTC
CASSPGQGRDWDYEQYF
>TRBJ2-7|NA|NA|TRBV7-9
TGTGCCAGCAGCTTCTCCCCCGAGCGTCCCACCTACGAGCAGTACTTC
CASSFSPERPTYEQYF
>TRBJ2-7|TRBD1|NA|TRBV19
TGTGCCAGTAGTACTCAACCCGGGACAGGGGGCGAGCAGTACTTC
CASSTQPGTGGEQYF
>TRBJ2-3|TRBD2|NA|TRBV7-2
TGTGCCAGCAGCCGGGGGGGCGTCATCGGCACAGATACGCAGTATTTT
CASSRGGVIGTDTQYF
>TRBJ2-3|TRBD2|NA|TRBV4-2
TGTGCCAGCAGCCAGACCGGGACTAGCGACACAGATACGCAGTATTTT
CASSQTGTSDTDTQYF
>TRBJ1-2|TRBD1|NA|TRBV5-5
TGTGCCAGCAGGCTGGGACAGGGGGTCTATGGCTACACCTTC
CASRLGQGVYGYTF
>TRBJ1-1|TRBD1|NA|TRBV10-3
TGTGCCGTCGGGACAGGGGGAGAGGGCACTGAAGCTTTCTTT
CAVGTGGEGTEAFF